This record covers a single T cell receptor (beta chain). Its antigen is not known. TCRdb's table, derived via immunoSEQ multiplex PCR, lists solely in-frame clones and lacks some. The table has roughly 400,000 clones, about 92% seen once. The ends lost 0 bases at V and 3 bases at J; junction bases unmatched: 5. The CDR3 is 15 amino acids. The germline gives CDR1 SGDLS, CDR2 YYNGEE. Documented treatment: roughly 20 received Ad26.COV2.S at low or high dose, single or two shots; roughly five received placebo; per-sample allocation not given. Vaccine and placebo recipients were sampled on day 63 after the first injection. This sample is drawn from a study of Ad26.COV2.S vaccination and SARS-CoV-2 variants. Study summary: Donor had been placed in the Ad26.COV2.S arm of the COV1001 trial. Intramuscular Ad26.COV2.S at 5x10^10 or 1x10^11 viral particles. General study results and limits: Total T cell responses were possibly underestimated by TCR breadth and depth analyses.

The clonotype comes from a person between 18 and 65 years old who received the Ad26.COV2.S COVID-19 vaccine or a placebo. This specimen was peripheral blood, taken in a trial of Ad26.COV2.S vaccine versus placebo. This chain links TRBV9 with TRBJ2-7; TRBD2 agrees at 8 bases. CDR3 nucleotide sequence: TGTGCCAGCAGCGTAGAAGGTAGCGGGAACTACGAGCAGTACTTC. As protein: CASSVEGSGNYEQYF.